These 9 T cell receptor beta chains came from one sample sequenced in a study of blood T cell repertoires in COVID-19. Repertoires were generated with immunoSEQ multiplex PCR, while TCRdb's copy carries only in-frame clones and drops some. The table has tens of thousands of clones, approximately 77% seen once. The source material was peripheral blood. Receptors were obtained from a human donor in a cohort sampled during active COVID-19.

The chain recombines TRBV11-2 with TRBJ2-5; 9 nucleotides agree with TRBD1. CDR1 and CDR2 (germline): SGHAT, FQNNGV. The V gene end was trimmed by 5 bases and the J gene end by 5 bases; junction bases not matched to a gene: 9. This CDR3 comprises 15 residues. The DNA of the CDR3 is TGTGCCAGCAGCCCCGGACAGGGGTTTAGTGAGACCCAGTACTTC. This codes for CASSPGQGFSETQYF.

V is TRBV10-3 and J is TRBJ1-1; D is perhaps TRBD1 (5 bases). Germline assignment: CDR1 ENHRY and CDR2 SYGVKD. The CDR3 totals 13 residues. V was cut by 5 bases and J by 0 bases, with 7 bases left in between. DNA of the CDR3: TGTGCCATCAGTTCAGGGATGAACACTGAAGCTTTCTTT. It translates to CAISSGMNTEAFF.

In this sample, this clone turned up once. The chain couples TRBV9 to TRBJ2-2; D is undetermined. Trimming shortened V by 0 bases and J by 5 bases, and 11 bases separated the two germline ends. The V gene's germline CDR1 is SGDLS and CDR2 YYNGEE. The CDR3 has 15 residues. CDR3: CASSVGPRVTGELFF. The DNA of the CDR3 is TGTGCCAGCAGCGTAGGTCCCCGGGTAACCGGGGAGCTGTTTTTT.

The chain uses TRBV20-1 and TRBJ2-1; D uncertain. CDR3 length equals 11 residues. CDR1 and CDR2 from the germline V gene are DFQATT and SNEGSKA (reference sequence). With 5 bases removed from V and 7 bases from J, the gap between germline ends came to 9 bases. CDR3 sequence (DNA): TGCAGTGCTCCACGGTCAAATGAGCAGTTCTTC. Translating it yields CSAPRSNEQFF.

The chain has TRBV27 and TRBJ2-2, with D possibly matching TRBD2 (5 bases). Germline V gene sequence: CDR1 MNHEY, CDR2 SMNVEV (reference sequence). Trimming cost V 2 bases and J 3 bases, with 13 bases left between them. The CDR3 sequence is 16 residues long. CDR3 amino acids: CASSLRQVGDTGELFF. Here the CDR3 DNA reads TGTGCCAGCAGTTTAAGGCAGGTCGGGGACACCGGGGAGCTGTTTTTT.

V gene TRBV15 combines with J gene TRBJ1-4; D is possibly TRBD1 (5 bases). Germline V lookup: CDR1 LNHNV, CDR2 YYDKDF (reference sequence). The CDR3 contains 15 residues. Deletions cut 5 bases from V and 7 bases from J, with 17 bases between. The CDR3 DNA follows: TGTGCCACCAGCGGTCTGGGGGGGAAGGTTGAAAAACTGTTTTTT. It yields the protein CATSGLGGKVEKLFF.

This chain uses TRBV28 with TRBJ1-2, with 9 bases matching TRBD1. The junction had 8 bases not matched to a gene; V was cut back by 6 bases and J by 0 bases. Per germline, CDR1 MDHEN and CDR2 SYDVKM. This CDR3 is 16 amino acids long. CDR3 bases: TGTGCCAGCAGCGCCCCCGGGACAGGGTCTAACTATGGCTACACCTTC. Translating gives CASSAPGTGSNYGYTF.

CDR3 nucleotides: TGTGCCAGCAGTCCCTCTAGTACCGGAGGTAGTACGCAGTATTTT. Translating gives CASSPSSTGGSTQYF. The chain recombines TRBV6-5 with TRBJ2-3, with D maybe TRBD2 (5 bases). The CDR3 totals 15 residues. Trimming shortened V by 5 bases and J by 8 bases, and 20 bases separated the two germline ends. Germline lookup yields CDR1 MNHEY and CDR2 SVGAGI.

In DNA, the CDR3 is TGTGCCAGCAGCCCAGATGCGGGGGTGAACACTGAAGCTTTCTTT. It is translated as CASSPDAGVNTEAFF. The rearrangement joins TRBV4-2 to TRBJ1-1, with a weak D call TRBD1 (5 bases). Germline V gene sequence: CDR1 LGHNA, CDR2 YNFKEQ. Trimming stripped 4 bases from V and 0 bases from J, with 12 bases between. This CDR3 is 15 amino acids long.